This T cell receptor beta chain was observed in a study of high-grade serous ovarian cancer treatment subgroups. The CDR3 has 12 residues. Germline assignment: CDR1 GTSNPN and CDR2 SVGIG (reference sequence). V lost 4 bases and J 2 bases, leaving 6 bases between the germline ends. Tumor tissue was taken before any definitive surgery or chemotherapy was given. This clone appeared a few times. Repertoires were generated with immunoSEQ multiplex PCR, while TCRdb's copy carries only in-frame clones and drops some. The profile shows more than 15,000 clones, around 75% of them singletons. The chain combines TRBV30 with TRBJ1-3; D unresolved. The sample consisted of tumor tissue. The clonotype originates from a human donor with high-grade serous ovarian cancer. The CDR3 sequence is CAWKKAGNTIYF. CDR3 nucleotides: TGTGCCTGGAAAAAAGCTGGAAACACCATATATTTT. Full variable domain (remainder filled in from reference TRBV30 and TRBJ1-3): SQTIHQWPATLVQPVGSPLSLECTVEGTSNPNLYWYRQAAGRGLQLLFYSVGIGQISSEVPQNLSASRPQDRQFILSSKKLLLSDSGFYLCAWKKAGNTIYFGEGSWLTVV.